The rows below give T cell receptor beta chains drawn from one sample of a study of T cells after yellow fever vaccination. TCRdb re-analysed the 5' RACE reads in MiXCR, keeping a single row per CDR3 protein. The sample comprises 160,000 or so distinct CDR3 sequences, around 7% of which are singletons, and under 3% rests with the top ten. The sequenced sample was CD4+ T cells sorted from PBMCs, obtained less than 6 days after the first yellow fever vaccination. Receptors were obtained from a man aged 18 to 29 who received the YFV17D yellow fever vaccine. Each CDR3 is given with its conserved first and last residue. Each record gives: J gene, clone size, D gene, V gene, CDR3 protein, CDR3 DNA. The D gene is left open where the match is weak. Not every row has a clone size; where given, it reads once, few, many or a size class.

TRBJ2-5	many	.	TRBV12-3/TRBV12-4	CASSLAHGAGQETQYF	TGTGCCAGCAGTTTAGCCCACGGGGCAGGCCAAGAGACCCAGTACTTC
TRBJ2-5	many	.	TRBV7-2	CASSFWGSETQYF	TGTGCCAGCAGCTTCTGGGGGTCAGAGACCCAGTACTTC
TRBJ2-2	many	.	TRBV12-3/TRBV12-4	CASSLVLAGELFF	TGTGCCAGCAGTTTAGTGTTGGCCGGGGAGCTGTTTTTT
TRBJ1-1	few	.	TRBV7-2	CASSLQDNTEAFF	TGTGCCAGCAGCTTACAGGACAACACTGAAGCTTTCTTT
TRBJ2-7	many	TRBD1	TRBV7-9	CASSFAGGRSYEQYF	TGTGCCAGCAGCTTCGCAGGGGGAAGGTCCTACGAGCAGTACTTC
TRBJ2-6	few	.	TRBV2	CASRNPGGANVLTF	TGTGCCAGCAGGAACCCGGGTGGGGCCAACGTCCTGACTTTC
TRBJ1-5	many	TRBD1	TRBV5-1	CASRRDSNSNQPQHF	TGCGCCAGCCGCCGGGACAGCAATAGCAATCAGCCCCAGCATTTT
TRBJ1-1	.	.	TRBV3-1	CASSQVLGGGSAFF	TGTGCCAGCAGCCAAGTCCTGGGGGGGGGCAGCGCTTTCTTT
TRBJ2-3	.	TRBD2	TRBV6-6	CAGAGLGTDTQYF	TGTGCCGGCGCGGGACTAGGGACAGATACGCAGTATTTT
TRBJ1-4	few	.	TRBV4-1	CASSQGAAQGGNEKLFF	TGCGCCAGCAGCCAAGGGGCGGCGCAGGGAGGGAATGAAAAACTGTTTTTT
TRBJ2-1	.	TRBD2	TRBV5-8	CASSLGQRGGYNEQFF	TGTGCCAGCAGCTTGGGCCAGCGGGGGGGATACAATGAGCAGTTCTTC
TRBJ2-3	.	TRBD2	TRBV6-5	CASSYGAGGPIADTQYF	TGTGCCAGCAGTTACGGGGCGGGGGGGCCTATCGCAGATACGCAGTATTTT
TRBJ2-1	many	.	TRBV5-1	CASSRLSGFMYEQFF	TGCGCCAGCAGCCGCCTATCGGGGTTTATGTATGAGCAGTTCTTC
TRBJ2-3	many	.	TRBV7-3	CASSLNGGTDTQYF	TGTGCCAGCAGCTTGAACGGGGGCACAGATACGCAGTATTTT
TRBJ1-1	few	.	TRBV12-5	CASGLVLGPQVEAFF	TGTGCTAGTGGTTTGGTACTCGGCCCGCAGGTGGAAGCTTTCTTT
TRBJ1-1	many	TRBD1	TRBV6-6	CASSDRTGGETEAFF	TGTGCCAGCAGTGACCGGACAGGAGGGGAGACTGAAGCTTTCTTT
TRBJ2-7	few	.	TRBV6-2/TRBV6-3	CASSYSPIQGYEQYF	TGTGCCAGCAGTTACTCTCCGATTCAGGGCTACGAGCAGTACTTC
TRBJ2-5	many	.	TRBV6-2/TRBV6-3	CASSYSPKGLRETQYF	TGTGCCAGCAGTTACTCGCCCAAGGGGTTAAGGGAGACCCAGTACTTC
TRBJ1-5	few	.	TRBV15	CATSRAGGNQPQHF	TGTGCCACCAGCAGAGCGGGGGGCAATCAGCCCCAGCATTTT
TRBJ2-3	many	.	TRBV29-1	CSVETGTDTQYF	TGCAGCGTTGAAACCGGGACAGATACGCAGTATTTT
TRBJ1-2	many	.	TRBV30	CAWSVEANYGYTF	TGTGCCTGGAGTGTGGAAGCTAACTATGGCTACACCTTC
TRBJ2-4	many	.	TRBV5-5	CASSLGPLAKNIQYF	TGTGCCAGCAGCCTGGGCCCCCTAGCCAAAAACATTCAGTACTTC
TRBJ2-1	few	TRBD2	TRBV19	CASSRGGLAAYNEQFF	TGTGCCAGTAGTAGGGGGGGACTAGCGGCGTACAATGAGCAGTTCTTC
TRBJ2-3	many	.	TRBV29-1	CSVLLLGDTQYF	TGCAGCGTTTTATTACTTGGCGATACGCAGTATTTT
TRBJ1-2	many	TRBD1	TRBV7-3	CASSPGQGEGYTF	TGTGCCAGCAGCCCAGGACAGGGGGAAGGCTACACCTTC
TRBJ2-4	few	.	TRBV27	CASSFGGAGVNIQYF	TGTGCCAGCAGTTTTGGTGGGGCAGGGGTAAACATTCAGTACTTC
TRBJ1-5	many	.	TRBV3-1	CASSQERNQPQHF	TGTGCCAGCAGCCAAGAACGGAATCAGCCCCAGCATTTT
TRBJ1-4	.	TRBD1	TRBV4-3	CASSLDRTGTYNEKLFF	TGCGCCAGCAGCCTAGACAGGACAGGGACTTATAATGAAAAACTGTTTTTT
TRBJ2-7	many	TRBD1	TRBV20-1	CSAPRQGRLPYEQYF	TGCAGTGCTCCGAGACAGGGGAGGTTACCCTACGAGCAGTACTTC
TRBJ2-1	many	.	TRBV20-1	CSASSRVGNEQFF	TGCAGTGCTAGTTCCAGGGTAGGGAATGAGCAGTTCTTC
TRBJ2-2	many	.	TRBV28	CASIPGSANTGELFF	TGTGCCAGCATCCCAGGTTCTGCGAACACCGGGGAGCTGTTTTTT
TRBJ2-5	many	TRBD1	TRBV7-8	CASSSTGGETQYF	TGTGCCAGCAGCTCGACAGGGGGGGAGACCCAGTACTTC
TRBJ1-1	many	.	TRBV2	CASSGLGVQAFF	TGTGCCAGCAGTGGGTTGGGGGTTCAGGCTTTCTTT
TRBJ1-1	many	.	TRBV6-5	CASSYPGGGLWGGTEAFF	TGTGCCAGCAGTTACCCTGGAGGGGGACTATGGGGGGGCACTGAAGCTTTCTTT
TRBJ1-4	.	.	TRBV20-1	CSARGGPGEKLFF	TGCAGTGCTAGAGGGGGACCGGGTGAAAAACTGTTTTTT
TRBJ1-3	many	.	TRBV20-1	CSASVGLRGNTIYF	TGCAGTGCTAGCGTGGGGCTGAGGGGAAACACCATATATTTT
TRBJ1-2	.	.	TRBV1	CTGTASEYGYTF	TGCACGGGGACGGCCTCCGAGTATGGCTACACCTTC
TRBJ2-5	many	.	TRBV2	CASSELYGTQYF	TGTGCCAGCAGTGAACTTTACGGGACCCAGTACTTC
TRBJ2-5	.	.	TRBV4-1	CASSQAGVKKTQYF	TGCGCCAGCAGCCAAGCAGGGGTGAAGAAGACCCAGTACTTC
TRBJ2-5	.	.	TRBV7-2	CASSPQRETQYF	TGTGCCAGCAGCCCTCAGAGAGAGACCCAGTACTTC
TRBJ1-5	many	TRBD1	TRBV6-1	CASRDRFTSNQPQHF	TGTGCCAGCAGGGACAGGTTTACTAGCAATCAGCCCCAGCATTTT
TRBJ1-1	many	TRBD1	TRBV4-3	CASSQVFGQGTEAFF	TGCGCCAGCAGCCAAGTATTCGGACAGGGAACTGAAGCTTTCTTT
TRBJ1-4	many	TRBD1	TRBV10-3	CATRGQGVAYEKLFF	TGTGCCACTCGAGGACAGGGGGTAGCTTATGAAAAACTGTTTTTT
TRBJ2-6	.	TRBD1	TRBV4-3	CASSQDNQGVVGGANVLTF	TGCGCCAGCAGCCAGGATAATCAGGGGGTGGTTGGTGGGGCCAACGTCCTGACTTTC
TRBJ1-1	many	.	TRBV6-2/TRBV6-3	CASSYLELNTEAFF	TGTGCCAGCAGTTATTTAGAGCTCAACACTGAAGCTTTCTTT
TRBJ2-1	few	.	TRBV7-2	CASSLEHRDEQFF	TGTGCCAGCAGCTTAGAGCACAGGGATGAGCAGTTCTTC
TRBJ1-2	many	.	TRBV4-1	CASSQSDYGYTF	TGCGCCAGCAGCCAAAGCGACTATGGCTACACCTTC
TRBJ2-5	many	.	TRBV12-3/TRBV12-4	CASSLSVETQYF	TGTGCCAGCAGTTTATCGGTAGAGACCCAGTACTTC
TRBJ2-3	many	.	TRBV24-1	CATSDPQGGGSDTQYF	TGTGCCACCAGTGACCCCCAGGGTGGGGGATCGGATACGCAGTATTTT
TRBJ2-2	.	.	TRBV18	CASSRLNTGELFF	TGTGCCAGCTCAAGACTGAACACCGGGGAGCTGTTTTTT
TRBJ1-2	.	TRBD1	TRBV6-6	CASSYDRDYGYTF	TGTGCCAGCAGTTACGACAGGGATTATGGCTACACCTTC
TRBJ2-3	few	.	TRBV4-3	CASSQDHEAAPTDTQYF	TGCGCCAGCAGCCAAGATCACGAAGCGGCTCCCACAGATACGCAGTATTTT
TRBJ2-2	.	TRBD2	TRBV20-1	CSARYSGGATGELFF	TGCAGTGCTCGGTATAGCGGGGGGGCCACCGGGGAGCTGTTTTTT
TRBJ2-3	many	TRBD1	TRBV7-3	CASSPGQGADTQYF	TGCGCCAGCAGCCCGGGACAGGGGGCAGATACGCAGTATTTT
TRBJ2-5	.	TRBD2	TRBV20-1	CSARVPILSGGGETQYF	TGCAGTGCTAGAGTACCAATTCTGAGCGGGGGCGGAGAGACCCAGTACTTC
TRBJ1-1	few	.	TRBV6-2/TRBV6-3	CASSSRMALTEAFF	TGTGCCAGCAGTAGCCGTATGGCCCTCACTGAAGCTTTCTTT
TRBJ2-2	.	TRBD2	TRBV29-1	CSVSGTSLRTGELFF	TGCAGCGTTTCCGGGACTAGCTTAAGAACCGGGGAGCTGTTTTTT